This T cell receptor beta chain derives from a study of PD-L1 blockade in urothelial cancer. V lost 5 bases, J lost 2 bases, and 7 bases stayed unmatched. Germline CDR1 MDHEN, CDR2 SYDVKM. This CDR3 comprises 16 residues. Libraries were prepared by immunoSEQ multiplex PCR; TCRdb keeps only in-frame clonotypes and omits some of them. This sample has 60,000 to 85,000 clones, with roughly nine tenths found just once. The chain is built from TRBV28 and TRBJ2-7; TRBD2 agrees at 12 bases. The source was PBMCs, collected around atezolizumab (anti-PD-L1) treatment. The sequence came from an older woman with urothelial cancer. CDR3 protein: CASSEYLAGGPYEQYF. CDR3 sequence (DNA): TGTGCCAGCAGTGAATACCTAGCGGGAGGGCCCTACGAGCAGTACTTC.